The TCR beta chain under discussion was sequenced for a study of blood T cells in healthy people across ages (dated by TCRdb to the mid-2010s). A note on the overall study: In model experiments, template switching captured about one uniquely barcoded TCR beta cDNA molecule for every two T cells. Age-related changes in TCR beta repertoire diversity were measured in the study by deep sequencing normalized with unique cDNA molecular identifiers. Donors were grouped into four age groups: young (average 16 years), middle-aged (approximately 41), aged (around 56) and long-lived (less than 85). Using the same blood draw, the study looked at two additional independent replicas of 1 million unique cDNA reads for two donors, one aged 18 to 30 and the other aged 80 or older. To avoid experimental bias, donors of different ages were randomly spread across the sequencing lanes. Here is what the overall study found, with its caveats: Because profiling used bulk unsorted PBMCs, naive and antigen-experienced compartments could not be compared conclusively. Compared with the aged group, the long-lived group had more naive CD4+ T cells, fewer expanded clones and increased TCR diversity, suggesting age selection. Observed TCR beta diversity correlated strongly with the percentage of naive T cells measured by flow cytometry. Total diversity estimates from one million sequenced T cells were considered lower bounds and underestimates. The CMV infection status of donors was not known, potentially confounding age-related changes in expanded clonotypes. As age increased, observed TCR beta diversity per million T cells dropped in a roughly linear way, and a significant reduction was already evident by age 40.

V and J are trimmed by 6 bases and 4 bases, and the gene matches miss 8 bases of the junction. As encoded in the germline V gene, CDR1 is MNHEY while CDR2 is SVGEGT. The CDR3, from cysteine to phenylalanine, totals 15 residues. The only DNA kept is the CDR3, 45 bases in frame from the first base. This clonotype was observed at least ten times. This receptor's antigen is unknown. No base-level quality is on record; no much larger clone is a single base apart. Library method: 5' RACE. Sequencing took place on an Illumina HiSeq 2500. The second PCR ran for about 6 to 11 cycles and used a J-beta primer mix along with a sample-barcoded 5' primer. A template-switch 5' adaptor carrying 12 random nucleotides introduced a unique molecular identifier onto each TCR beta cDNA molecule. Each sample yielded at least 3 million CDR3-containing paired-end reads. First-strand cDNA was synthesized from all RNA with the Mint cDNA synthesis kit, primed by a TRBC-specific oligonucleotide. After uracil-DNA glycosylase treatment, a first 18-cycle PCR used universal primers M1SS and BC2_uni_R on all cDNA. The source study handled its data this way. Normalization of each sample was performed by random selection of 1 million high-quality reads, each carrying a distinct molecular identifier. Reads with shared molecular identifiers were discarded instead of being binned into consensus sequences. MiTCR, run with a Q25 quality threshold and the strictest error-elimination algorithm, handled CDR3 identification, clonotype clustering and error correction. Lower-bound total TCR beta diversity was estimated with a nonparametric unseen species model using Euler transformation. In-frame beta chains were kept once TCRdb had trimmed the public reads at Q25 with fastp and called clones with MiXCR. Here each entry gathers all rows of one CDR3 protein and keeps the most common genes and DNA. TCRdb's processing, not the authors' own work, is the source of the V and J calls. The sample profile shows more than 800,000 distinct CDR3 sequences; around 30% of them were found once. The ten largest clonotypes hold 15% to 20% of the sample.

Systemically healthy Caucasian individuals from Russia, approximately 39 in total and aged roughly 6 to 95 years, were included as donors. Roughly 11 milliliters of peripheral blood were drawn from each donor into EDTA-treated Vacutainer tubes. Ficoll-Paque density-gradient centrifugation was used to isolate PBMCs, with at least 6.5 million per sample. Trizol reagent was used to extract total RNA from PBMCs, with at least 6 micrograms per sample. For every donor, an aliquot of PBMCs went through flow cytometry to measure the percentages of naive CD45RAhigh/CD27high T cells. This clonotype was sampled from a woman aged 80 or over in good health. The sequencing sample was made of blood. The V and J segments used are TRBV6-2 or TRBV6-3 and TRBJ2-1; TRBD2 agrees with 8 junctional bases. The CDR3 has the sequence CASSSGGVLYNEQFF. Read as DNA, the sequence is TGTGCCAGCAGCTCCGGGGGGGTTTTGTACAATGAGCAGTTCTTC.